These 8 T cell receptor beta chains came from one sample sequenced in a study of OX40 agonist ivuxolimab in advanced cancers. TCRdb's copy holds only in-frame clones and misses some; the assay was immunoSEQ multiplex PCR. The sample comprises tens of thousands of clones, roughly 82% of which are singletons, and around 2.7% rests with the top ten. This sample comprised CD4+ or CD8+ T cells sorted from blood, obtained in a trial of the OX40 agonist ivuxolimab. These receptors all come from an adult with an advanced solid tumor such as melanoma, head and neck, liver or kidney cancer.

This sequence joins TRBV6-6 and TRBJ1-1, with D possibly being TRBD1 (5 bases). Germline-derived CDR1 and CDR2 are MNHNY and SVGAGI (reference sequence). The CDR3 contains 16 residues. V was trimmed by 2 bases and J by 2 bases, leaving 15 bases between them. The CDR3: CASSYPRGRGNTEAFF. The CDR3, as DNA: TGTGCCAGCAGTTACCCCCGGGGACGGGGCAACACTGAAGCTTTCTTT.

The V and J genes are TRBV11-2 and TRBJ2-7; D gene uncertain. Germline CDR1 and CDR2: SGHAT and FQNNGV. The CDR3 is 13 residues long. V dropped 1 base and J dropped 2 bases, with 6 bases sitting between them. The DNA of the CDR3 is TGTGCCAGCAGCTTAGGGTCGGCCTACGAGCAGTACTTC. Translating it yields CASSLGSAYEQYF.

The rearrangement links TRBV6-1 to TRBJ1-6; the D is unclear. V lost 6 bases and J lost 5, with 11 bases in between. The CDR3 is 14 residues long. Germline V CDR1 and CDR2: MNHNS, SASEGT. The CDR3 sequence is CASRPGRHNSPLHF. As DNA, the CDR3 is TGTGCCAGCAGGCCCGGACGGCATAATTCACCCCTCCACTTT.

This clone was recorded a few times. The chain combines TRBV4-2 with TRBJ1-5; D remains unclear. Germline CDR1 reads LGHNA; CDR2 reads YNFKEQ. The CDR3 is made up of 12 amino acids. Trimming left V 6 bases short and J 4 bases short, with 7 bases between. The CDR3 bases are TGTGCCAGCAGTGTCGGGAATCAGCCCCAGCATTTT. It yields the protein CASSVGNQPQHF.

CDR3 nucleotides: TGTGCCAGCAGTTCCAACACCCGGGGTGGCTACACCTTC. This translates into CASSSNTRGGYTF. The chain is built from TRBV27 and TRBJ1-2; D not certain. Trimming removed 4 bases from V and 7 bases from J, with 13 bases in between. Germline CDR1 reads MNHEY; CDR2 reads SMNVEV (reference sequence). The CDR3 spans 13 residues.

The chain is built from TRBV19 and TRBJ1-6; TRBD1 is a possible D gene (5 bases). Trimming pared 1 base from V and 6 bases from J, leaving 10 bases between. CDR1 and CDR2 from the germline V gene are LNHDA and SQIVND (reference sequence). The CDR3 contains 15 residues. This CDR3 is CASSIGEGLNSPLHF. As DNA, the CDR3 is TGTGCCAGTAGTATAGGTGAGGGGCTTAATTCACCCCTCCACTTT.

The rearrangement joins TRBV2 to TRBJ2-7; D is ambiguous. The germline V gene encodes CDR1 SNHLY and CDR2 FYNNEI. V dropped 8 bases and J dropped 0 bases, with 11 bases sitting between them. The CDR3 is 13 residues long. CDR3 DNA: TGTGCCAGCGGAAGCCCCAACTCCTACGAGCAGTACTTC. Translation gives CASGSPNSYEQYF. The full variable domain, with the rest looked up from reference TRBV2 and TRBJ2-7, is EPEVTQTPSHQVTQMGQEVILRCVPISNHLYFYWYRQILGQKVEFLVSFYNNEISEKSEIFDDQFSVERPDGSNFTLKIRSTKLEDSAMYFCASGSPNSYEQYFGPGTRLTVT.

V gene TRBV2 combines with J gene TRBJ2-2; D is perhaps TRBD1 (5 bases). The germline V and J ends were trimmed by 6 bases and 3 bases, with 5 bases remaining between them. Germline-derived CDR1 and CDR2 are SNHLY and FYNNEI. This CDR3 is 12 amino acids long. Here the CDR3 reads CASSRDTGELFF. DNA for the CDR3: TGTGCCAGCAGCAGGGACACCGGGGAGCTGTTTTTT.